This TCR beta chain was found in a study of blood T cell repertoires in COVID-19. Study-wide context: Sources were T cells, B-cell-depleted T cells, or PBMCs; the material itself was cDNA or gDNA.

V gave up 2 bases and J gave up 2 bases; unmatched junction bases: 5. This CDR3 contains 16 residues. The germline V gene has CDR1 MNHNY and CDR2 SVGAGI (reference sequence). Clones were read by immunoSEQ multiplex PCR, and TCRdb kept only the in-frame ones, dropping some. Of about 83,000 clones in the sample, approximately 78% were seen once. In regard to this clone: Different DNA sequences within this sample yield the same CDR3.

The sequenced sample consisted of peripheral blood. The gene calls are TRBV6-6 and TRBJ1-3, with TRBD1 matching 8 bases. This TCR came from a woman older than 75 with acute or convalescent COVID-19. CDR3 amino acids: CASSYRGQGTGNTIYF. The CDR3 coding sequence is TGTGCCAGCAGTTACCGAGGACAGGGAACTGGAAACACCATATATTTT.